The table lists the clone carrying this TCR beta chain with a few counts. Source study methods: Researchers report that nucleated cell counts were estimated from reference gene primer amplification. The data were produced by immunoSEQ multiplex PCR, yet TCRdb's version contains in-frame clones alone and is incomplete. That table is the source of V, J and clone size, and D and trimming were worked out from the DNA. Here the sample spans about 250,000 clones, approximately 86% being singletons. This sample is part of a study of blood T cell repertoires in COVID-19. Across the whole study: Acute-phase and convalescent COVID-19 samples originated in the United States, Italy and Spain.

J lost 10 bases, V lost 4 bases, and 6 bases had no gene match. The CDR3 covers 14 residues. CDR1 is PRHDT and CDR2 is FYEKMQ in the germline V gene (reference sequence). In terms of age and location, participants ranged from about 18 to 95 years and lived in about two dozen US areas. Participant-given clinical history determined each cohort assignment. The sequencing sample was made of PBMCs or T cells enriched from blood (not recorded which). The V call is TRBV13, the J call TRBJ2-1; 11 bases fit TRBD2. The clonotype originates from a woman in her 50s who had recovered from COVID-19. The chain's CDR3 is CASSSLAGGVEQFF. DNA of the CDR3: TGTGCCAGCAGCTCTTTAGCGGGAGGGGTCGAGCAGTTCTTC.